This TCR beta chain was identified during a study of blood T cell repertoires in COVID-19. Study overall: Sites in the United States, Italy and Spain provided acute and convalescent COVID-19 samples. The analysed material was cDNA or gDNA that came from T cells, B-cell-depleted T cells, or PBMCs.

V dropped 5 bases and J dropped 0; count of bases not matched to a gene: 6. From germline, CDR1 is LNHDA and CDR2 SQIVND (reference sequence). The CDR3 extends over 16 amino acids. Some clones are missing from TCRdb's copy, which holds only in-frame ones; the method was immunoSEQ multiplex PCR. The table has about 94,000 clones, around 87% seen once; the top ten hold 4.5% to 5%. What was sequenced was peripheral blood. V gene TRBV19 combines with J gene TRBJ1-5, with 8 bases aligning to TRBD1. The clonotype was recovered from a woman of 80 years or more with acute or convalescent COVID-19. The CDR3 spells CASSVRTGSSNQPQHF. The CDR3 nucleotides read TGTGCCAGTAGTGTTAGGACAGGGAGTAGCAATCAGCCCCAGCATTTT. The whole variable domain, remainder taken from reference TRBV19 and TRBJ1-5, is DGGITQSPKYLFRKEGQNVTLSCEQNLNHDAMYWYRQDPGQGLRLIYYSQIVNDFQKGDIAEGYSVSREKKESFPLTVTSAQKNPTAFYLCASSVRTGSSNQPQHFGDGTRLSIL.